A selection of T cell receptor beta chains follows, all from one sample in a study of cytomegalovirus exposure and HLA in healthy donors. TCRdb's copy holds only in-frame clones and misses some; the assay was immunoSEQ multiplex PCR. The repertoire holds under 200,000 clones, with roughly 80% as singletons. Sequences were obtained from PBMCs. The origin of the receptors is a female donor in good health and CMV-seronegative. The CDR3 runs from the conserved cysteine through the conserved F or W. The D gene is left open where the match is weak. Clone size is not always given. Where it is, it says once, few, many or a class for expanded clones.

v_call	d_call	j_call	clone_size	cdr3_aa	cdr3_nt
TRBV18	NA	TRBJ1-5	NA	CASSPDFSQPQHF	TGTGCCAGCTCGCCTGACTTCAGCCAGCCCCAGCATTTT
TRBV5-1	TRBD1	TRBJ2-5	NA	CASSGGTVRVETQYF	TGCGCCAGCAGCGGTGGGACAGTGCGGGTAGAGACCCAGTACTTC
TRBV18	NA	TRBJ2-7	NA	CASSPGSSYEQYF	TGTGCCAGCTCACCCGGGAGCTCCTACGAGCAGTACTTC
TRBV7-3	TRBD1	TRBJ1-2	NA	CASSLRQGVLGYTF	TGTGCCAGCAGCTTAAGACAGGGTGTGCTTGGCTACACCTTC
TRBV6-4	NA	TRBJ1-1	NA	CASSDLKGRAFF	TGTGCCAGCAGTGACCTGAAAGGGAGAGCTTTCTTT
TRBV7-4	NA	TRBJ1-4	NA	CASSLAFWAKQGTNEKLFF	TGTGCCAGCAGCTTAGCTTTTTGGGCTAAACAGGGAACTAATGAAAAACTGTTTTTT
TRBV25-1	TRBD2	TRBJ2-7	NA	CASSRTSGYYEQYF	TGTGCCAGCAGTAGGACTAGCGGGTACTACGAGCAGTACTTC
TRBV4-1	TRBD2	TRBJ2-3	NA	CASSQDLAGPTDTQYF	TGCGCCAGCAGCCAAGACCTAGCGGGACCTACAGATACGCAGTATTTT
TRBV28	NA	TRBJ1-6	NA	CASTEEMGGYSPLHF	TGTGCCAGCACCGAAGAAATGGGGGGTTACTCACCCCTCCACTTT
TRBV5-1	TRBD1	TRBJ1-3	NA	CASSWSGTGVDTIYF	TGCGCCAGCAGCTGGTCTGGGACAGGGGTGGACACCATATATTTT
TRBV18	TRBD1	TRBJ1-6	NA	CASSPRVQGSGSPLHF	TGTGCCAGCTCACCACGGGTACAGGGGAGTGGTTCACCCCTCCACTTT
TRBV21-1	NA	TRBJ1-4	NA	CASSKGPGEKLFF	TGTGCCAGCAGCAAGGGGCCCGGAGAAAAACTGTTTTTT
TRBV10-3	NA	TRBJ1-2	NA	CAISERQQGPVGYTF	TGTGCCATCAGTGAGAGGCAACAGGGACCGGTTGGCTACACCTTC
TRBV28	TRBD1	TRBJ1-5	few	CASSLRTGGLGQPQHF	TGTGCCAGCAGTTTAAGGACAGGGGGTCTGGGTCAGCCCCAGCATTTT
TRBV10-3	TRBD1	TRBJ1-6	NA	CAISDTGGASPLHF	TGTGCCATCAGTGACACAGGGGGAGCCTCACCCCTCCACTTT
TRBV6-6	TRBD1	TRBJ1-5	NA	CASSSHDRASNQPQHF	TGTGCCAGCAGTTCCCACGACAGGGCAAGCAATCAGCCCCAGCATTTT
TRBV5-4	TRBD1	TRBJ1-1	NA	CASSLGMRQGMNTEAFF	TGTGCCAGCAGCTTGGGGATGCGACAGGGGATGAACACTGAAGCTTTCTTT
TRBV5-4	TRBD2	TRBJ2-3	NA	CASSLRRGADTQYF	TGTGCCAGCAGCTTGCGGCGGGGGGCAGATACGCAGTATTTT
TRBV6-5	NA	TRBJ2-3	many	CASSQGNTQYF	TGTGCCAGCAGCCAGGGAAATACGCAGTATTTT
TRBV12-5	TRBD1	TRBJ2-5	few	CASGLAGTGIRRETQYF	TGTGCTAGTGGTTTGGCCGGGACAGGGATAAGGCGGGAGACCCAGTACTTC
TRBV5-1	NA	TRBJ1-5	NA	CASSLGPGAQPQHF	TGCGCCAGCAGCTTGGGACCAGGGGCTCAGCCCCAGCATTTT
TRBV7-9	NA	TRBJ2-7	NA	CASSLSGRSGEQYF	TGTGCCAGCAGCTTAAGTGGGAGGTCGGGCGAGCAGTACTTC
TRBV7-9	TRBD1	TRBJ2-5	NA	CAIGQASQETQYF	TGTGCCATAGGACAGGCCTCCCAAGAGACCCAGTACTTC
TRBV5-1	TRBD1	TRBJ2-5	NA	CASRGLGTGDQETQYF	TGCGCCAGCAGGGGACTGGGGACAGGGGACCAAGAGACCCAGTACTTC
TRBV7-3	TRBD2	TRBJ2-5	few	CASSLGTSGAPRYF	TGTGCCAGCAGCTTAGGGACTAGCGGGGCCCCCCGATACTTC
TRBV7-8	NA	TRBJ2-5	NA	CASSLGQGKETQYF	TGTGCCAGCAGCTTAGGGCAGGGGAAAGAGACCCAGTACTTC
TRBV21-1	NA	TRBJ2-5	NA	CASSKVTGTGGWRWETQYF	TGTGCCAGCAGCAAAGTCACCGGGACAGGGGGCTGGCGGTGGGAGACCCAGTACTTC
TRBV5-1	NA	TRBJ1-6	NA	CASSFRASSYNSPLHF	TGCGCCAGCAGCTTCAGGGCGAGCTCCTATAATTCACCCCTCCACTTT
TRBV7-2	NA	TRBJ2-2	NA	CASSLAGGTGELFF	TGTGCCAGCAGCTTAGCAGGGGGCACCGGGGAGCTGTTTTTT
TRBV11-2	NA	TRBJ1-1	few	CASSLDEGWTEAFF	TGTGCCAGCAGCTTGGATGAGGGTTGGACTGAAGCTTTCTTT
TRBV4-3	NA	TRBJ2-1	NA	CASSISRGSSNEQFF	TGCGCCAGCAGCATATCCCGGGGGTCTTCCAATGAGCAGTTCTTC
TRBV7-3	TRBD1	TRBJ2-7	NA	CASSQGQGLGEQYF	TGTGCCAGCAGCCAAGGACAGGGGTTGGGCGAGCAGTACTTC
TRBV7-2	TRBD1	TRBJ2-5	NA	CASSRLDRVGETQYF	TGTGCCAGCAGCAGGCTGGACAGGGTGGGAGAGACCCAGTACTTC
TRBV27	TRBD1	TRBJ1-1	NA	CASSTKTGNYPEAFF	TGTGCCAGCAGTACCAAGACAGGGAATTATCCTGAAGCTTTCTTT
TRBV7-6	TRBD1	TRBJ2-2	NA	CASRRDRTPLPNTGELFF	TGTGCCAGCAGAAGGGACAGGACGCCACTCCCGAACACCGGGGAGCTGTTTTTT
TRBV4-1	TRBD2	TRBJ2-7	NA	CASSQVLAGVYEQYF	TGCGCCAGCAGCCAAGTACTAGCGGGGGTCTACGAGCAGTACTTC
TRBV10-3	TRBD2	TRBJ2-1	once	CAIGMVAGSPDNEQFF	TGTGCCATCGGTATGGTAGCGGGATCCCCCGACAATGAGCAGTTCTTC
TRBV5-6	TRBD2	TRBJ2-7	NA	CASSLAVVAGEGEQYF	TGTGCCAGCAGCTTGGCCGTGGTAGCGGGAGAGGGCGAGCAGTACTTC
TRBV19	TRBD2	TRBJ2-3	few	CAAYPSGGPLSTDTQYF	TGTGCCGCTTATCCTAGCGGGGGCCCATTATCCACAGATACGCAGTATTTT
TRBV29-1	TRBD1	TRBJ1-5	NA	CSVQVGDRNQPQHF	TGCAGCGTGCAAGTCGGGGACAGGAATCAGCCCCAGCATTTT
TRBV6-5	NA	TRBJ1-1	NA	CASSYSTEGTNTEAFF	TGTGCCAGCAGTTACTCGACAGAAGGTACGAACACTGAAGCTTTCTTT